Below are 2 T cell receptor beta chains sequenced from a single sample in a study of control samples from healthy donors and cancer patients. Profiling relied on immunoSEQ multiplex PCR, and the TCRdb table lists in-frame clones only, not all of them. The data show about 130,000 clones, about 91% seen once. Sequenced material: blood. The receptor set was obtained from a young man in good health.

The chain links TRBV24-1 to TRBJ1-2; D not resolved. The length of the CDR3 is 15 residues. Trimming shortened V by 4 bases and J by 4 bases, and 15 bases separated the two germline ends. CDR1 is KGHDR and CDR2 is SFDVKD in the germline V gene. The CDR3 sequence is CATSDGRSEPYGYTF. DNA of the CDR3: TGTGCCACCAGTGACGGTAGGAGTGAACCCTATGGCTACACCTTC.

CDR3 sequence reads: CTSSQDRDHEQFF. CDR3 nucleotide sequence: TGCACCAGCAGCCAAGATAGGGACCACGAGCAGTTCTTC. The chain employs TRBV1 and TRBJ2-1. TRBV1 is designated a pseudogene. CDR3 length equals 13 residues.